These 3 T cell receptor beta chains were sequenced from one sample in a study of blood T cell repertoires in COVID-19. Measured with immunoSEQ multiplex PCR; TCRdb has only the in-frame clones, and not every one. The table records 320,000 or so clones, 85% of them present only once. Sample: PBMCs or T cells enriched from blood (not recorded which). The receptors shown here come from a woman aged 25 to 39 who had been exposed to COVID-19.

This rearrangement joins TRBV9 to TRBJ2-5; D is perhaps TRBD1 (5 bases). Trimming removed 4 bases from V and 1 base from J, with 11 bases in between. Looked up from germline, CDR1 is SGDLS and CDR2 is YYNGEE. This CDR3 spans 14 amino acids. CDR3 sequence reads: CASSFTGFQETQYF. Here the CDR3 DNA reads TGTGCCAGCAGCTTTACAGGATTCCAAGAGACCCAGTACTTC.

The chain is built from TRBV2 and TRBJ1-6; D is unclear. The CDR3 consists of 13 residues. Germline CDR1 is SNHLY and CDR2 is FYNNEI. The V end lost 3 bases, the J end lost 8 bases, and 8 bases lay between the germline ends. CDR3 amino acids: CASSDSIYSPLHF. The DNA of the CDR3 is TGTGCCAGCAGTGATAGCATCTATTCACCCCTCCACTTT.

This clone was picked up one time. The chain joins TRBV27 to TRBJ1-3; D is perhaps TRBD1 (6 bases). The V gene lost 8 bases and the J gene lost 0 bases, with 8 bases spanning the gap. CDR1 and CDR2 (germline): MNHEY, SMNVEV (reference sequence). CDR3 length: 13 amino acids. The CDR3 DNA sequence: TGTGCCAGCTCAGGGGACTCTGGAAACACCATATATTTT. It codes for CASSGDSGNTIYF.